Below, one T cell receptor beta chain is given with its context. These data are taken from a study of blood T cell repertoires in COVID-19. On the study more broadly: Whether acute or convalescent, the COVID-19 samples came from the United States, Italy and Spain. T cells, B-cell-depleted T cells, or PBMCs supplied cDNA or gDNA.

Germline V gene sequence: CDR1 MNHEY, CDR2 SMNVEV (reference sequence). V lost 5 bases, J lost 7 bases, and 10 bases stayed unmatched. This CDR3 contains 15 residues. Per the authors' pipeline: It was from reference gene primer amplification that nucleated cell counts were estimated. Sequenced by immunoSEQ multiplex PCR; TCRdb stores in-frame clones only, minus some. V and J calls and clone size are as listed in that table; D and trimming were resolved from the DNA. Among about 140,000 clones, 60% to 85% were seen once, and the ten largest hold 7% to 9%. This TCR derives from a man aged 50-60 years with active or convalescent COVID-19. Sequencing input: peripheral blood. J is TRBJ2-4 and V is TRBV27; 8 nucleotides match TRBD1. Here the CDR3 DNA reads TGTGCCAGCAGTCCGACAACAGGGGGGAGGAACATTCAGTACTTC. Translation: CASSPTTGGRNIQYF.